The clone carrying this T cell receptor beta chain was detected only a few times. The antigen remains unidentified. Each CDR3 protein gets one entry after TCRdb re-called the RT-PCR reads with MiXCR. The data contain approximately 680,000 distinct CDR3 sequences, around a sixth of them seen just once; the ten biggest clones take up roughly 11%. Germline values: CDR1 LGHNA, CDR2 YSLEER. V was trimmed by 0 bases and J by 4 bases, leaving 11 bases between them. This CDR3 comprises 15 residues. This sample stems from a study of response to subunit inactivated influenza vaccine. Study-level findings and limits: Researchers suggested that each seasonal influenza vaccination recruits few new T cells.

The source of this sequence is a man aged 50-59 years who received an inactivated influenza vaccine. The sequencing used PBMCs from blood, collected 11 to 12 days after vaccination. This chain joins TRBV4-3 and TRBJ2-3, with a possible D match to TRBD2 (5 bases). CDR3 amino acids: CASSQEGTSSDTQYF. The CDR3 nucleotides read TGCGCCAGCAGCCAAGAGGGCACTAGTTCAGATACGCAGTATTTT.